This T cell receptor beta chain was observed in a study of cytomegalovirus exposure and HLA in healthy donors (dated by TCRdb to about 2017). Turning to the overall study: According to an earlier analysis of a few hundred of the donors, roughly 180 million T cells yielded roughly 110 million unique TCR beta sequences and approximately 280 Gb of sequence data. An early release that covered several hundred HLA-typed donors contained about 300 gigabases of sequencing data and 85 million to 100 million unique TCR sequences. Among the roughly 410 genotyped donors, approximately 81% belonged to the genetic ancestry cluster associated with self-reported Caucasian donors. The study was designed to test whether signatures of past pathogen exposure could be identified by cataloging public T cell receptors. The T cell repertoires of 666 subjects were profiled by immunosequencing and related to cytomegalovirus serostatus. Besides the first cohort of approximately 670 subjects, a separate validation cohort made up of 120 different subjects was used. To predict cytomegalovirus infection status, the study brought together high-throughput TCR immunosequencing, statistical association of individual TCRs with disease status, and machine learning. To study patterns of TCR occurrence, a later analysis re-analyzed previously published TCR beta repertoires from around 700 donors and added high-resolution HLA genotyping. Rather than drawing on any new phenotypic data, the later analysis identified candidate immune exposures from TCR beta sequences and the way those sequences occurred across donors. An earlier analysis of about 620 of the donors applied high-throughput TCR beta sequencing to assess whether each TCR beta V gene segment acted as functional or pseudogenic. Alongside the repertoire data, information on donor age, sex, ethnicity and CMV serostatus was compiled. In a later genetic analysis, genome-wide SNP genotypes for 398 of the 666 donors were used, and that subset was treated as a discovery cohort. All discovery cohort repertoires had been generated on a single sequencing platform. HLA typing included class I and class II loci at four-digit resolution. Typing coverage varied by locus: roughly 629-630 donors for A, B, C, DRB1 and DQB1; more than 500 for DQA1; about 570 for DPA1; 450 to 480 for DPB1. About 5 DR-DQ haplotypes were handled as single units for association and clustering, since linkage in the cohort was strong. Among roughly 400 genotyped donors of the cohort, an average of roughly 230,000 unique TCR beta nucleotide sequences was sequenced per donor, of which about 18% were non-productive.

The cohort was made up of 650 to 700 healthy bone marrow donors. At the time of sampling, all cohort members were nominally healthy, though unrecorded immune exposures were likely present. The donor was CMV seronegative and belonged to the group of 380 or so seronegative cohort members. A peripheral blood sample was collected from each donor, and TCR beta sequencing was performed on peripheral blood mononuclear cells. The Qiagen DNeasy Blood Extraction Kit was used to extract genomic DNA from the blood cell samples. Paper-wide results and their limitations: According to the authors, the approach could potentially be generalized to other disease states and immunological phenotypes. Linkage disequilibrium might explain the correlated functional status among segregating V segments, but an unknown experimental factor could not be ruled out. When HLA alleles, especially DR and DQ, strongly co-occurred, TCR associations were difficult to assign to individual alleles. A later genetic analysis associated a missense DCLRE1C variant with V-gene and J-gene trimming of TCR beta chains, and an independent cohort replicated the association. Presence/absence analyses assumed roughly uniform sequencing depth across donors, an assumption that may not hold. A later analysis found that HLA-associated TCR beta chains were more clonally expanded and had lower generation probabilities than equally common non-associated chains. Cytomegalovirus status was reported to be diagnosed by the classifier with high specificity and sensitivity in both the original and validation cohorts. According to a later genetic analysis, donors in an Asian-associated ancestry cluster had fewer N-insertions in productive TCRs than the approximately 630-donor mean. An earlier analysis of approximately 590 of the donors showed that most TCR beta V segments appeared in productive rearrangements either about 87% or about 30% of the time, which broadly matched IMGT annotations. Some IMGT-functional V segments, including TRBV6-2 and TRBV6-3, could not be distinguished by the 87-base-pair reads and were therefore excluded. In the study, around 150 TCR beta chains were listed as associated with cytomegalovirus. This cohort had only TCR beta chains sequenced, and the lack of alpha or paired-chain data limited which features could be detected. A cluster of highly shared sequence variants was judged likely to represent a technical artifact of the sequencing pipeline. Because counts were too low, around 18 rarely observed V segments, including chromosome 9 orphons, were left out of the earlier analysis of approximately 580 of the donors. In a later analysis, TCR association rates were found to vary across HLA loci, with the most associated TCRs seen for DRB1 alleles and the fewest for HLA-C alleles. A further reported finding was that TCR beta sequences accurately predicted the HLA-A and HLA-B alleles for most subjects in the first cohort. Because HLA typing was unavailable for some donors at each locus, only the typed subset was used in association tests. In a later analysis, several top co-occurrence clusters were reported to appear linked to parvovirus B19, influenza, CMV and Epstein-Barr virus. In a later analysis, some 18,000 TCR beta sequences were associated with specific HLA alleles at a false discovery rate of 0.05. In vitro tests confirmed that three of the cytomegalovirus-associated TCR beta chains recognize cytomegalovirus antigens. Most TCR sequences were seen in very few donors, while some public TCRs were found in many individuals. A later analysis found that most CMV-associated TCR beta chains appeared HLA-restricted, with HLA associations seemingly driven largely by CMV exposure. CMV serostatus was the only immune exposure information available for the cohort.

About this clone: Its cognate antigen has yet to be identified. The record has no base qualities; no much larger clone is one base away.

The germline V gene encodes CDR1 LNHDA and CDR2 SQIVND (reference sequence). The CDR3 covers 15 residues, taking in both the cysteine and the phenylalanine. Only the CDR3 part of the read is kept: 45 bases, read in frame from the first base. The junction shows trimming of 1 base on V and 2 bases on J, and the gene matches do not reach 5 bases of it. Library creation used the immunoSEQ multiplex PCR assay. A mixture of 60 forward primers for TCR Vbeta segments and 13 reverse primers for TCR Jbeta segments was used in the multiplex PCR. Amplification of the CDR3 region of rearranged TCR beta genes was performed with a multiplex PCR assay on genomic DNA. The Illumina HiSeq System was used to sequence the amplified TCR beta libraries as 87-base-pair reads. In the source study's methods: In a later analysis, about 80 million unique TCR beta chains were counted across the approximately 620 repertoires, and roughly 10 million of these chains were shared by at least two donors. Raw reads were error-corrected and collapsed into unique sequences with a nearest-neighbor algorithm that merged closely related sequences to remove PCR and sequencing errors. CDR3 sequences were aligned to IMGT reference sequences to assign V, D and J gene segments. Each retained sequence needed at least a six-nucleotide match to both a V gene segment and a J gene segment. A rearrangement counted as productive if the CDR3 had no stop codons and remained in frame with V and J, and every other rearrangement counted as non-productive. Following IMGT convention, CDR3 was defined as the stretch from the second conserved V-encoded cysteine to the conserved J-encoded phenylalanine. The earlier analysis of 500 to 750 of the donors excluded any sequence lacking an unambiguous match to a single V gene segment. An earlier analysis of some 610 of the donors called V segments functional above 56.7% productive rearrangements and segregating when the between-donor standard deviation exceeded 5%. A statistical classification framework was built for diagnosing cytomegalovirus status from the catalog of TCR beta chain sequences. A later analysis assigned V and J genes by comparing TCR nucleotide sequences with IMGT/GENE-DB human TR gene sequences. In a later analysis, CDR3 sequences and most-parsimonious VDJ recombination scenarios were assigned using the TCRdist pipeline. In a later analysis, each TCR beta chain was defined by its CDR3 amino acid sequence together with its V-gene family, and reads without a unique V-gene family were excluded. To address suspected cross-contamination and a sequencing artifact, a later analysis removed around 600 highly shared, low-generation-probability nucleotide sequences. In a later analysis, a clonal expansion index was calculated for each public chain from normalized within-repertoire ranks of inferred template counts. In a later analysis, generation probabilities were computed with a VDJ recombination model fitted to out-of-frame rearrangements, and the resulting probabilities were checked against IGoR. Hypergeometric tests were used in a later analysis to score TCR-TCR, TCR-HLA and TCR-CMV co-occurrence, with a repertoire-size bias correction applied to the TCR pairs. False discovery rates were estimated in a later analysis by permuting HLA or CMV assignments 20 times. In a later analysis, co-occurring TCRs were grouped using DBSCAN, and TCRdist sequence similarity was added for clustering within HLA-allele-positive subsets. Repertoires with fewer than 30,000 or more than 120,000 public chains were left out of co-occurrence clustering, as were about 5 repertoires with anomalous nucleotide sharing. Here the immuneACCESS table is served through TCRdb, limited to in-frame sequences with V and J called. Missing clones are a known gap in these copies; in checked studies unresolved V genes cover under half, and the rest lacks a known reason. V, J and clone size are taken as reported in that table, and D and trimming were inferred from the DNA itself. The sample table lists 150,000 to 200,000 clones, 75% to 85% of them with a count of one. The ten largest clones capture 1.5% to 2% of the sample.

The chain is encoded by TRBV19 joined to TRBJ2-7; 7 central bases correspond to TRBD1. Sequencing was performed on PBMCs. This sequence originates from a man aged 18 to 35 in good health and CMV-seronegative. This receptor has the CDR3 CASSIALGQTYEQYF. The DNA sequence is given as TGTGCCAGTAGTATAGCCCTGGGACAGACCTACGAGCAGTACTTC.